These 3 T cell receptor beta chains were all obtained from the same sample, sequenced in a study of CD8 T cells in ankylosing spondylitis. Using its own MiXCR run on the 5' RACE reads, TCRdb lists one record per CDR3 protein. This table has around 490,000 distinct CDR3 sequences, about 5% appearing once. No antigen has been assigned to these receptors. Study-wide results and caveats: Seven to nine highly homologous variants formed a TCR beta motif that appeared characteristic of ankylosing spondylitis blood.

The specimen sequenced was blood, either unsorted or a sorted T cell fraction (not recorded which). The receptors shown here come from a male donor with ankylosing spondylitis.

In the case of this clonotype: A much larger clone sits a single nucleotide away, making a read error possible. The V and J genes are TRBV20-1 and TRBJ2-1, with 11 bases that match TRBD2. Germline V gene lookup returns CDR1 DFQATT and CDR2 SNEGSKA (reference sequence). The CDR3 covers 16 residues. The CDR3 region is CSAGDSKLAGVGEQFF. CDR3 nucleotide sequence: TGCAGTGCTGGAGATTCCAAACTAGCGGGAGTTGGTGAGCAGTTCTTC.

The rearrangement joins TRBV15 to TRBJ2-1, with 8 bases fitting TRBD2. The length of the CDR3 is 15 residues. The J segment lost 4 bases and the V segment lost 2 bases, leaving 4 bases of the junction unmatched. CDR1 is LNHNV, CDR2 YYDKDF, per germline (reference sequence). CDR3 protein: CATSRLTSGYNEQFF. CDR3 coding DNA: TGTGCCACCAGCAGACTCACTAGCGGTTACAATGAGCAGTTCTTC.

This clonotype was seen many times. V and J are TRBV20-1 and TRBJ1-2; D gene ambiguous. Trimming cost V 1 base and J 3 bases, with 6 bases left between them. Per germline, CDR1 DFQATT and CDR2 SNEGSKA (reference sequence). CDR3 length: 12 residues. CDR3 amino acids: CSARASDYGYTF. As DNA, the CDR3 is TGCAGTGCTAGAGCGTCAGACTATGGCTACACCTTC.